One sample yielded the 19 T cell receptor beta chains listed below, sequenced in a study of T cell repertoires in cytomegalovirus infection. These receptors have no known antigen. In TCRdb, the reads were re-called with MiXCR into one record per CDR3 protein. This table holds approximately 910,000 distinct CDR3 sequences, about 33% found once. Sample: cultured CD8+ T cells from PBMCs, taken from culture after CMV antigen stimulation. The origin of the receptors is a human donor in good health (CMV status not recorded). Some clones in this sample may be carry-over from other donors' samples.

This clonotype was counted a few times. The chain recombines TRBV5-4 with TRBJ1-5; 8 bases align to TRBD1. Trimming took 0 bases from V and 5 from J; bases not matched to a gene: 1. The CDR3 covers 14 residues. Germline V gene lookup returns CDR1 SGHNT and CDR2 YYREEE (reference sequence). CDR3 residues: CASSLAGGHQPQHF. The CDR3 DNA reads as TGTGCCAGCAGCTTGGCAGGGGGCCATCAGCCCCAGCATTTT.

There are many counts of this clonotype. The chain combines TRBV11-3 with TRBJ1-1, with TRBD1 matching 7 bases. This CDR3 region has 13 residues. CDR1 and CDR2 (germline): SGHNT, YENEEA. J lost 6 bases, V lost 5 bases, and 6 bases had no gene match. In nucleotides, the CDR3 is TGTGCCAGCAGCACCAGGGGGAAGGCTGAAGCTTTCTTT. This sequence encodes CASSTRGKAEAFF.

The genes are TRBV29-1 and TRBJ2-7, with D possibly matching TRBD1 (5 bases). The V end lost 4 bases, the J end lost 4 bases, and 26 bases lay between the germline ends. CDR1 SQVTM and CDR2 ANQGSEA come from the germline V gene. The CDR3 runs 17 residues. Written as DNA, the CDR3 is TGCAGCGTTGCAGAGATCCTCTACAGGCATACGGGTTACGAGCAGTACTTC. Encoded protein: CSVAEILYRHTGYEQYF.

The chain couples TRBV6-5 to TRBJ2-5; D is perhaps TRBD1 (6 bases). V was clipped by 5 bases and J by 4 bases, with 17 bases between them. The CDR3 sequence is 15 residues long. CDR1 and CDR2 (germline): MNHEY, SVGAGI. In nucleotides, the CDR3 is TGTGCCAGCAGTGTCCGGGGCCTAGGGGGAGAGACCCAGTACTTC. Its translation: CASSVRGLGGETQYF.

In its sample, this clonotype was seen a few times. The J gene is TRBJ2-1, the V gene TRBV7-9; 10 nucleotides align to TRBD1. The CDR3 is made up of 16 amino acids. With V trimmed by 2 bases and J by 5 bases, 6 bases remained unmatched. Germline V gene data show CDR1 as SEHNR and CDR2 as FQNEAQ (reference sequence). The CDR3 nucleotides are TGTGCCAGCAGCTTACCCGGACAGGGGGGTCACAATGAGCAGTTCTTC. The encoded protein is CASSLPGQGGHNEQFF.

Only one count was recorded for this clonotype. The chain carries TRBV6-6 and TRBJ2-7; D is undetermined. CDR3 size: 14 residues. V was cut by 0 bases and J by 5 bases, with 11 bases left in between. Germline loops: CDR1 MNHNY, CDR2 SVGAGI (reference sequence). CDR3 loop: CASSYSNLSDEQYF. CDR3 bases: TGTGCCAGCAGTTACTCGAACCTTTCGGACGAGCAGTACTTC.

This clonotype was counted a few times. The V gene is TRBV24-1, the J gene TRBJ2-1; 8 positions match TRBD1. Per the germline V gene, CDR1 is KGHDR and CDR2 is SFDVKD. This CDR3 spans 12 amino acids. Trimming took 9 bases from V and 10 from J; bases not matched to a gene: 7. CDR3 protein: CATADRGNEQFF. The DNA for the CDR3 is TGTGCCACCGCCGACAGGGGAAACGAGCAGTTCTTC.

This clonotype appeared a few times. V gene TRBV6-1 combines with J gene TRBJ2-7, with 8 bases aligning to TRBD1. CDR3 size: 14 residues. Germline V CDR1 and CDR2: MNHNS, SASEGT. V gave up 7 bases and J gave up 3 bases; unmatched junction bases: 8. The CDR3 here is CASKQGATGYEQYF. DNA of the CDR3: TGTGCCAGCAAGCAGGGGGCGACGGGCTACGAGCAGTACTTC.

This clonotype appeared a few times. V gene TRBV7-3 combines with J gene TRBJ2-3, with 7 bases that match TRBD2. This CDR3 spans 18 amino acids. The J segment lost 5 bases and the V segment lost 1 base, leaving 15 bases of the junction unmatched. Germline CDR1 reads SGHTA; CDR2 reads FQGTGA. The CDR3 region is CASSLNRLASGVVDTQYF. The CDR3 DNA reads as TGTGCCAGCAGCTTAAATCGACTAGCTTCAGGTGTAGTAGATACGCAGTATTTT.

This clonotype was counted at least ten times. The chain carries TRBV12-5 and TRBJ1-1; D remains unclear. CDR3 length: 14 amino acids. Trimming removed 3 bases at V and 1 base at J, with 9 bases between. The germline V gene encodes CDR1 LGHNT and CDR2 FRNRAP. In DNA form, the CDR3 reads TGTGCTAGTGGTTTTAGCAGAGGGAACACTGAAGCTTTCTTT. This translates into CASGFSRGNTEAFF.

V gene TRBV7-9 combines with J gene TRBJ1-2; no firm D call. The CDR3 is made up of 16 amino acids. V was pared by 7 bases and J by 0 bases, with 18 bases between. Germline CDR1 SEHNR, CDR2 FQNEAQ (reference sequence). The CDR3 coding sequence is TGTGCCAGCACCTACGATCGAGATTCATCTAACTATGGCTACACCTTC. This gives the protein CASTYDRDSSNYGYTF. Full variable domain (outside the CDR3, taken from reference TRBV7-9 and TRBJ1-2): DTGVSQNPRHKITKRGQNVTFRCDPISEHNRLYWYRQTLGQGPEFLTYFQNEAQLEKSRLLSDRFSAERPKGSFSTLEIQRTEQGDSAMYLCASTYDRDSSNYGYTFGSGTRLTVV.

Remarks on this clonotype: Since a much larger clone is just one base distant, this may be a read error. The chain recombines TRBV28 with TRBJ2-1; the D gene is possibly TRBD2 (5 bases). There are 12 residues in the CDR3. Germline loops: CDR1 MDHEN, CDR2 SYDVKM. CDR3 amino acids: CASSRGINKQFF. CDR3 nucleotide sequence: TGTGCCAGCAGTCGGGGAATCAATAAGCAGTTCTTC.

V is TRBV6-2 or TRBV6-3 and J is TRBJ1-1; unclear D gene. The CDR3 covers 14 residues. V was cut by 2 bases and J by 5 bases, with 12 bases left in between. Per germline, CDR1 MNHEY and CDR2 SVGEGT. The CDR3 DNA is TGTGCCAGCAGTTACCGGGGAGGACGAACTGAAGCTTTCTTT. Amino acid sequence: CASSYRGGRTEAFF.

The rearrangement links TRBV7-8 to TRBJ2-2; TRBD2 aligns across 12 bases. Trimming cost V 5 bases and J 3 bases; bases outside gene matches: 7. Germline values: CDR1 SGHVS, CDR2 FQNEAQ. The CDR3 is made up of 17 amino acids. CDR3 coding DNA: TGTGCCAGCAGCCTTCGGACTAGCGGGGACTACACCGGGGAGCTGTTTTTT. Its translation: CASSLRTSGDYTGELFF.

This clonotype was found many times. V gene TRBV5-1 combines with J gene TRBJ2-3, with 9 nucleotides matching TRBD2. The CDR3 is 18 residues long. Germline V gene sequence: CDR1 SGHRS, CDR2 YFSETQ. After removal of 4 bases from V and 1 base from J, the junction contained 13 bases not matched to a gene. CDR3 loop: CASSGPWRGGMGTDTQYF. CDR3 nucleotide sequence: TGCGCCAGCAGCGGACCCTGGCGGGGGGGCATGGGCACAGATACGCAGTATTTT.

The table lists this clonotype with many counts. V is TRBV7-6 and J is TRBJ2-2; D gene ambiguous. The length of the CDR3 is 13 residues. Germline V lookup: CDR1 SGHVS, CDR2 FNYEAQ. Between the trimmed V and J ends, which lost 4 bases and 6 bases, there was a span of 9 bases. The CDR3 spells CASSSSMAGELFF. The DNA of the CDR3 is TGTGCCAGCAGCTCCTCCATGGCCGGGGAGCTGTTTTTT.

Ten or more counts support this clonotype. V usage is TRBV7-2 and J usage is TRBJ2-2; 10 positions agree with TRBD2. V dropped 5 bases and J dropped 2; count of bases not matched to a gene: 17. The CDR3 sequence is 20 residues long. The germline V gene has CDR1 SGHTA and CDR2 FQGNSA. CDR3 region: CASSLGRTSGANVNTGELFF. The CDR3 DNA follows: TGTGCCAGCAGCCTAGGGCGGACTAGCGGAGCCAATGTCAACACCGGGGAGCTGTTTTTT.

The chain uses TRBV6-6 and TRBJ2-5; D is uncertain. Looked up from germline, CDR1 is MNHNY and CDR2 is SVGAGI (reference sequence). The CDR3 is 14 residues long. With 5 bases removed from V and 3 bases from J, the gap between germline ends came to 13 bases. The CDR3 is CASSPPRHKETQYF. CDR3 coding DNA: TGTGCCAGCAGTCCTCCGAGACACAAAGAGACCCAGTACTTC.

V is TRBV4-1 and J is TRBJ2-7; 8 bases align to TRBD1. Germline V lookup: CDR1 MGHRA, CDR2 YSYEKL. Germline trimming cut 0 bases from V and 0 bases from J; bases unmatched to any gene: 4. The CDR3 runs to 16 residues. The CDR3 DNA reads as TGCGCCAGCAGCCAAGACGGGGGACAGGTCTCCTACGAGCAGTACTTC. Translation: CASSQDGGQVSYEQYF.